Listed below are T cell receptor beta chains from one sample, sequenced in a study of blood T cell repertoires in COVID-19. Sequencing was performed with immunoSEQ multiplex PCR; in TCRdb, only in-frame clones are kept and a portion is missing. The table records 250,000 or so clones, approximately 86% of them present only once. The sample consisted of peripheral blood. The origin of the receptors is a woman between 70 and 85 years old with active or convalescent COVID-19. CDR3s leave out the opening cysteine and the closing phenylalanine or tryptophan. D genes are given only for firm matches.

J gene,D gene,V gene,CDR3 protein
TRBJ1-6,TRBD1,TRBV19,ASSITGGVQSPLH
TRBJ2-1,TRBD1,TRBV18,ASSPYRTGSSYNEQF
TRBJ2-1,TRBD1,TRBV5-5,ASSPGTGWLNEQF
TRBJ2-7,TRBD1,TRBV6-6,ASRGQGGYEQY
TRBJ1-5,-,TRBV7-2,ASSFQTGGNQPQH
TRBJ1-2,-,TRBV5-1,ASSGGVVGYT
TRBJ2-5,TRBD1,TRBV7-3,ASSLLQGETQY
TRBJ1-2,-,TRBV10-2,ASSELTGPNYGYT
TRBJ2-7,-,TRBV18,ASSLETGEQY
TRBJ2-7,-,TRBV6-6,ASSYSTRDSEQY
TRBJ1-1,-,TRBV27,ASSYSGMNTEAF
TRBJ1-2,-,TRBV18,ASSPMRAAYGYT
TRBJ1-5,TRBD1,TRBV5-8,ASSSRQGTNQPQH
TRBJ1-1,-,TRBV6-2/TRBV6-3,ASSAHKTEAF
TRBJ1-4,TRBD1,TRBV7-2,ASSLDRVGYEKLF
TRBJ1-5,-,TRBV4-1,ASSQGVTNQPQH
TRBJ2-1,TRBD2,TRBV6-2/TRBV6-3,ASSPPGLAGGYNEQF
TRBJ2-5,-,TRBV7-2,ASGPGLTETQY
TRBJ2-5,-,TRBV6-2/TRBV6-3,ASSYHLGAETQY
TRBJ2-5,-,TRBV5-1,ASSLSSFETQY
TRBJ2-1,TRBD2,TRBV5-1,ASSFTSGVPYNEQF
TRBJ2-1,TRBD1,TRBV19,ASSTRQGSYNEQF